These T cell receptor beta chains were read from a single sample in a study of long-term antiretroviral therapy in people with HIV. TCRdb's copy holds only in-frame clones and misses some; the assay was immunoSEQ multiplex PCR. Of around 26,000 clones listed, 75% to 85% were seen once; the top ten hold about 2.1%. Here the sequenced sample was unsorted PBMCs, taken 3 years after starting antiretroviral therapy. Source of these receptors: a man aged 50-60 years with HIV. Each CDR3 is given with its conserved first and last residue. The D gene is left open where the match is weak. Some rows have no size entry. The others give once, few or many, or a class for an expanded clone.

J gene,D gene,clone size,V gene,CDR3 protein,CDR3 DNA
TRBJ2-7,TRBD1,-,TRBV27,CASSLQAGTGYDEQYF,TGTGCCAGCAGTCTCCAGGCCGGGACAGGGTATGACGAGCAGTACTTC
TRBJ2-7,TRBD2,once,TRBV28,CASSWGLAGSYEQYF,TGTGCCAGCAGTTGGGGCCTAGCGGGTTCCTACGAGCAGTACTTC
TRBJ2-2,-,-,TRBV7-9,CASSLEGGITGELFF,TGTGCCAGCAGCTTGGAGGGGGGCATCACCGGGGAGCTGTTTTTT
TRBJ2-3,TRBD2,-,TRBV9,CASSARGGATDTQYF,TGTGCCAGCAGCGCGCGCGGGGGGGCCACAGATACGCAGTATTTT
TRBJ1-2,-,-,TRBV11-3,CASSPRGALKSGYTF,TGTGCCAGCAGCCCTAGGGGGGCACTGAAGAGTGGCTACACCTTC
TRBJ2-7,TRBD1,-,TRBV27,CASSFATGSSYEQYF,TGTGCCAGCAGTTTCGCGACAGGGTCTAGCTACGAGCAGTACTTC
TRBJ2-7,-,once,TRBV30,CAWSVLGLGPGEQYF,TGTGCCTGGAGTGTACTCGGGCTAGGGCCTGGCGAGCAGTACTTC
TRBJ2-7,-,-,TRBV4-1,CASSQGWGSAYEQYF,TGCGCCAGCAGCCAGGGGTGGGGTTCAGCCTACGAGCAGTACTTC
TRBJ2-2,-,-,TRBV12-5,CASGLAIDRTNTGELFF,TGTGCTAGTGGTTTGGCCATTGACAGGACGAACACCGGGGAGCTGTTTTTT
TRBJ2-5,-,-,TRBV19,CASSIEWGEETQYF,TGTGCCAGTAGTATAGAGTGGGGGGAAGAGACCCAGTACTTC
TRBJ1-5,-,-,TRBV6-1,CASSEPGTPNNQPQHF,TGTGCCAGCAGTGAACCCGGGACACCAAACAATCAGCCCCAGCATTTT
TRBJ2-7,TRBD2,-,TRBV9,CASSEGLAGGQNEQYF,TGTGCCAGCAGCGAGGGACTAGCGGGAGGGCAGAACGAGCAGTACTTC
TRBJ1-2,-,-,TRBV19,CASSHNSGHGYTF,TGTGCCAGTAGTCACAACTCTGGGCATGGCTACACCTTC
TRBJ2-7,-,-,TRBV28,CASSRQGTGSYEQYF,TGTGCCAGCAGTCGCCAGGGTACTGGGAGCTACGAGCAGTACTTC
TRBJ2-7,TRBD1,few,TRBV7-9,CASSPRGQGSYEQYF,TGTGCCAGCAGCCCCCGTGGACAGGGATCCTACGAGCAGTACTTC
TRBJ1-2,-,-,TRBV6-5,CASRTASVTNYGYTF,TGTGCCAGCAGGACGGCGTCGGTAACTAACTATGGCTACACCTTC
TRBJ1-6,-,few,TRBV2,CASSEAAQGDSPLHF,TGTGCCAGCAGTGAAGCCGCACAGGGAGATTCACCCCTCCACTTT
TRBJ2-3,TRBD2,-,TRBV19,CASRGSGRAHTDTQYF,TGTGCCAGTAGGGGTAGCGGGAGGGCCCACACAGATACGCAGTATTTT
TRBJ1-5,-,-,TRBV6-5,CASSTTGQSQHF,TGTGCCAGCAGCACCACAGGGCAGTCCCAGCATTTT
TRBJ2-7,TRBD2,-,TRBV2,CASALAGSYF,TGTGCCAGCGCCCTAGCGGGGTCCTACTTC
TRBJ1-4,-,-,TRBV10-2,CASTGATNEKLFF,TGCGCCAGCACAGGGGCAACTAATGAAAAACTGTTTTTT
TRBJ1-1,-,once,TRBV14,CASSQERNSWAFF,TGTGCCAGCAGCCAAGAGAGGAACTCTTGGGCTTTCTTT
TRBJ2-7,-,-,TRBV5-1,CASRRKGESSYEQYF,TGCGCCAGCAGAAGAAAGGGGGAGAGCTCCTACGAGCAGTACTTC
TRBJ1-1,-,-,TRBV27,CASSFGLQLTEAFF,TGTGCCAGCAGTTTCGGACTCCAGCTCACTGAAGCTTTCTTT
TRBJ1-5,TRBD1,once,TRBV19,CASSRTGSNQPQHF,TGTGCCAGTAGTCGGACAGGGAGCAATCAGCCCCAGCATTTT
TRBJ1-3,-,-,TRBV5-1,CASSLGGSGNTIYF,TGCGCCAGCAGCTTGGGAGGGTCTGGAAACACCATATATTTT
TRBJ2-1,TRBD1,-,TRBV6-6,CASSPPGGNEQFF,TGTGCCAGCAGTCCCCCAGGGGGAAATGAGCAGTTCTTC
TRBJ2-1,-,-,TRBV5-1,CASSLRAFYNEQFF,TGCGCCAGCAGCTTAAGGGCCTTCTACAATGAGCAGTTCTTC
TRBJ2-7,-,-,TRBV5-8,CASSSGPYEQYF,TGTGCCAGCAGCTCAGGACCTTACGAGCAGTACTTC
TRBJ1-2,-,once,TRBV10-2,CATRGAGSPGLYTF,TGCGCCACCAGAGGGGCGGGGAGTCCAGGACTCTACACCTTC
TRBJ2-7,TRBD2,-,TRBV9,CASSVEGWGREGREEQYF,TGTGCCAGCAGCGTAGAGGGTTGGGGGCGGGAGGGCCGGGAAGAGCAGTACTTC
TRBJ1-1,TRBD1,-,TRBV2,CASSRTGGDTEAFF,TGTGCCAGCAGTCGGACAGGGGGGGACACTGAAGCTTTCTTT
TRBJ2-5,-,once,TRBV28,CASHFRGFETQYF,TGTGCCAGCCATTTTAGGGGCTTTGAGACCCAGTACTTC
TRBJ2-7,TRBD1,-,TRBV7-9,CASSLERNRGQSSYEQYF,TGTGCCAGCAGCTTAGAAAGGAACAGGGGGCAGAGCTCCTACGAGCAGTACTTC
TRBJ2-2,TRBD2,-,TRBV19,CASSYRTSAPGELFF,TGTGCCAGTAGCTATAGGACTAGCGCCCCCGGGGAGCTGTTTTTT
TRBJ2-1,-,-,TRBV11-3,CAATGGGDLYNEQFF,TGTGCCGCCACTGGTGGCGGGGACCTCTACAATGAGCAGTTCTTC
TRBJ2-1,TRBD1,-,TRBV5-1,CASSSNRDRGLNEQFF,TGCGCCAGCAGCTCGAACCGGGACAGGGGTCTAAATGAGCAGTTCTTC
TRBJ2-7,-,-,TRBV6-5,CASSYDRYEQYF,TGTGCCAGCAGTTACGACAGGTACGAGCAGTACTTC
TRBJ2-5,-,-,TRBV7-2,CASSYIGGPGETQYF,TGTGCCAGCAGCTATATCGGGGGACCGGGGGAGACCCAGTACTTC
TRBJ2-7,-,-,TRBV11-2,CASSLVGGQAYEQYF,TGTGCCAGCAGCTTAGTTGGCGGTCAAGCCTACGAGCAGTACTTC
TRBJ2-2,TRBD1,-,TRBV7-9,CASRRPGTGITGELFF,TGTGCCAGCAGACGTCCCGGGACAGGGATCACCGGGGAGCTGTTTTTT
TRBJ2-3,-,-,TRBV10-1,CASSESSFGYLTDTQYF,TGCGCCAGCAGTGAGTCAAGCTTTGGCTACCTCACAGATACGCAGTATTTT
TRBJ2-3,-,-,TRBV4-2,CASSQEQGRGDTQYF,TGTGCCAGCAGCCAAGAGCAGGGGCGAGGAGATACGCAGTATTTT
TRBJ2-5,-,-,TRBV6-5,CASSRFPGETQYF,TGTGCCAGCAGTCGCTTTCCGGGGGAGACCCAGTACTTC
TRBJ1-1,TRBD1,-,TRBV14,CASSWDREEAFF,TGTGCCAGCAGCTGGGACAGGGAGGAAGCTTTCTTT
TRBJ1-3,-,-,TRBV7-9,CASSFSVAGDTIYF,TGTGCCAGCAGCTTCTCAGTCGCCGGGGACACCATATATTTT
TRBJ1-1,-,-,TRBV27,CASSPRREYTEAFF,TGTGCCAGCAGCCCAAGGCGTGAGTACACTGAAGCTTTCTTT
TRBJ1-5,-,-,TRBV19,CASSIWDSNQPQHF,TGTGCCAGTAGTATTTGGGATAGCAATCAGCCCCAGCATTTT
TRBJ2-1,TRBD2,-,TRBV29-1,CSVEVLAGYNEQFF,TGCAGCGTTGAAGTTTTAGCGGGATACAATGAGCAGTTCTTC
TRBJ2-2,TRBD2,-,TRBV27,CASRGWEGPLTAGELFF,TGTGCCAGCAGGGGTTGGGAGGGCCCTCTTACGGCCGGGGAGCTGTTTTTT
TRBJ2-1,TRBD2,-,TRBV5-5,CASSPSGKGDYNEQFF,TGTGCCAGCAGCCCCAGCGGGAAGGGTGACTACAATGAGCAGTTCTTC
TRBJ2-7,TRBD1,-,TRBV9,CASSVTGGYEQYF,TGTGCCAGCAGCGTCACAGGGGGCTACGAGCAGTACTTC
TRBJ2-2,TRBD1,-,TRBV6-5,CASSYGNRGPTGELFF,TGTGCCAGCAGTTACGGGAACAGGGGGCCCACCGGGGAGCTGTTTTTT
TRBJ1-5,-,-,TRBV19,CASSIIDQGGQPQHF,TGTGCCAGTAGTATTATTGACCAGGGCGGTCAGCCCCAGCATTTT
TRBJ2-2,-,-,TRBV9,CASSWGGLINTGELFF,TGTGCCAGCAGCTGGGGGGGGCTAATTAACACCGGGGAGCTGTTTTTT
TRBJ2-7,TRBD2,-,TRBV10-2,CASRGGTWSSYEQYF,TGCGCCAGCAGGGGGGGGACGTGGAGCTCCTACGAGCAGTACTTC